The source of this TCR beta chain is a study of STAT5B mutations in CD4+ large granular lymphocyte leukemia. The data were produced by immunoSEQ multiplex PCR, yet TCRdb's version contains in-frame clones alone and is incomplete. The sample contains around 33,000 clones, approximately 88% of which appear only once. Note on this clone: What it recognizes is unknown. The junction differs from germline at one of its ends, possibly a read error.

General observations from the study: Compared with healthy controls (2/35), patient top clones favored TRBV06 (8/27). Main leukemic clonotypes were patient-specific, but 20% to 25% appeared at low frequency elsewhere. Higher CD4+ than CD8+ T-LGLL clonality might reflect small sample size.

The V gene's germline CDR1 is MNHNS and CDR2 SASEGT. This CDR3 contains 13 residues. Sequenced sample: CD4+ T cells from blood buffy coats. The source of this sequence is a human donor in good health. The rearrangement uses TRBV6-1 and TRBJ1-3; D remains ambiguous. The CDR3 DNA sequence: TGTGCCAGTAGGAGGGAGTCTGGAAACACCACATATTTT. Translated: CASRRESGNTTYF.